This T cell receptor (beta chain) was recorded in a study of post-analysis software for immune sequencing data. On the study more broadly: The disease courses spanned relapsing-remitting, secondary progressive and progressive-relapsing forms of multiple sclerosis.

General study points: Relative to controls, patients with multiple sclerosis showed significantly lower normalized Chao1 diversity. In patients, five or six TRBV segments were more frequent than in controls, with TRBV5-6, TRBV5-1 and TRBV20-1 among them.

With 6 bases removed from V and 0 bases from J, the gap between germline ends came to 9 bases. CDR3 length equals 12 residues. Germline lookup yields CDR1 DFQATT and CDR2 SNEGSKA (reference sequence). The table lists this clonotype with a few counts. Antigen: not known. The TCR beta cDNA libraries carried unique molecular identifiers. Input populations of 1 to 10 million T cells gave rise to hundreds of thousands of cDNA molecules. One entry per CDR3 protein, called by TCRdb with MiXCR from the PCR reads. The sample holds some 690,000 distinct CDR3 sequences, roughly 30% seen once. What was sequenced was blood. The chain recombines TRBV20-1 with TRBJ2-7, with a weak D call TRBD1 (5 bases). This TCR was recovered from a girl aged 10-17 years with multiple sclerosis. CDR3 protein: CSAVGASYEQYF. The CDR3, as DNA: TGCAGTGCCGTTGGGGCCTCCTACGAGCAGTACTTC.